This T cell receptor beta chain was identified during a study of cytomegalovirus exposure and HLA in healthy donors. Study outcomes and limitations: V segments that were indistinguishable, TRBV6-2 and TRBV6-3 among them, were omitted from analysis.

Primers: 60 Vbeta forward and 13 Jbeta reverse. As processed by the authors: Roughly 11 million shared chains were among roughly 81 million unique TCR beta chains counted in a later analysis. Method: immunoSEQ multiplex PCR; TCRdb's copy keeps in-frame clones and lacks some. V and J calls and clone size are given by that table; D and trimming were obtained from the DNA. This sample has some 130,000 clones, with roughly 63% found just once. This CDR3 region has 15 residues. V was clipped by 6 bases and J by 7 bases; unmatched bases: 9. The germline gives CDR1 MNHEY, CDR2 SVGAGI. Notes on this clone: Its antigen is not identified.

The sequencing sample was made of PBMCs. V usage is TRBV6-5 and J usage is TRBJ1-5, with TRBD1 matching over 10 bases. The origin of this receptor is a middle-aged man in good health and CMV-seropositive. The CDR3 reads CASRPLDRGEQPQHF. The CDR3 DNA sequence: TGTGCCAGCAGACCACTGGACAGGGGGGAACAGCCCCAGCATTTT.